Listed below are T cell receptor beta chains from one sample, sequenced in a study of shared clonotypes between healthy human individuals. Data came from immunoSEQ multiplex PCR; TCRdb stores just in-frame clones and leaves some out. The data show some 1 million clones, around four fifths seen once. The specimen sequenced was memory CD4+ T cells sorted from blood. These receptor sequences come from a man aged 18-30 years in good health. CDR3s leave out the opening cysteine and the closing phenylalanine or tryptophan.

TRBJ2-3,TRBV9,ASSVLRATDTQY
TRBJ2-1,TRBV25-1,ASSKTSGGVYNEQF
TRBJ1-2,TRBV10-2,ASTRQGGGYT
TRBJ2-7,TRBV6-5,ASSYSRTAYEQY
TRBJ2-7,TRBV5-1,ASSLPGSSYEQY
TRBJ2-5,TRBV5-1,ASSLATATGETQY
TRBJ2-7,TRBV18,ASSSQGLEQY
TRBJ2-7,TRBV7-2,ASSSTLSGSGEQY
TRBJ2-3,TRBV21-1,ASSRQGSTDTQY
TRBJ1-2,TRBV6-4,ASSTDRGGYT
TRBJ2-1,TRBV4-1,ASSQGIAGGDEQF
TRBJ2-5,TRBV7-9,ASSWGSGSLKETQY
TRBJ2-3,TRBV7-9,ASSLEEDTQY
TRBJ2-7,TRBV7-8,ASSLGLPIRLSYEQY
TRBJ1-1,TRBV5-6,ASSYGHMNTEAF
TRBJ1-2,TRBV11-2,ASSSSPGYGYT
TRBJ2-7,TRBV7-2,ASSLGRMQGEQY
TRBJ1-4,TRBV2,ASSPDGATNEKLF
TRBJ1-2,TRBV27,ASSLSLGGTNYGYT
TRBJ2-3,TRBV9,ASSETSGSLADTQY
TRBJ1-4,TRBV5-6,ASSLRGEGEKLF
TRBJ1-1,TRBV7-9,ASSLALGKENTEAF
TRBJ2-7,TRBV10-3,ATADSSSYEQY
TRBJ2-7,TRBV18,ASSPSRGQPYEQY
TRBJ1-2,TRBV15,ATSRDWFGGQGYT
TRBJ2-3,TRBV9,ASSVGASGSSDTQY
TRBJ1-5,TRBV2,ASSPQGNNQPQH
TRBJ1-2,TRBV2,ASSFRTDNYGYT
TRBJ1-2,TRBV2,ASRERDWNYGYT
TRBJ1-6,TRBV2,ASKTGPIKDSPLH
TRBJ2-7,TRBV7-8,ASSARGVDYEQY
TRBJ2-5,TRBV2,ASRGDRIGRASGTQY
TRBJ2-1,TRBV28,ASSLAGLAVSNEQF
TRBJ1-3,TRBV5-1,ASTQGNSGNTIY
TRBJ1-3,TRBV4-2,ASSLRTGAGNTIY
TRBJ2-3,TRBV6-4,ASSDSDRDTQY
TRBJ2-1,TRBV11-1,ASSGRLAGGPNEQF
TRBJ2-1,TRBV5-4,ASSLATGTSLEQF
TRBJ2-5,TRBV7-2,ASSPGTSENQETQY
TRBJ2-2,TRBV11-2,ASSLRRGAGNTGELF
TRBJ1-2,TRBV28,ASSFRADYGYT
TRBJ2-5,TRBV30,AWSVGTSGAETQY
TRBJ1-6,TRBV19,ASSIDRTLYSPLH
TRBJ1-5,TRBV30,AWSRGADGQPQH
TRBJ2-3,TRBV18,ASSPSFASTDTQY
TRBJ1-1,TRBV28,ASSLSGPGSEAF
TRBJ1-2,TRBV11-2,ASSLVSPPPGGYT
TRBJ1-2,TRBV5-4,ASSSTGAYGYT
TRBJ1-4,TRBV9,ASSAQPGQGNEKLF
TRBJ1-5,TRBV6-1,ASSIDGYNQPQH
TRBJ1-2,TRBV27,ASSSERQGSYGYT
TRBJ2-5,TRBV7-8,ASSLRTSGRVGETQY
TRBJ1-6,TRBV27,ASREYGTQGATNSPLH
TRBJ1-5,TRBV19,ASSSLTGGRNQPQH